This T cell receptor beta chain was sequenced for a study of cytomegalovirus exposure and HLA in healthy donors. General study points: Immune exposure information comprised only CMV serostatus. It was reported that the classifier diagnosed cytomegalovirus status with high specificity and sensitivity in both the original and validation cohorts.

Germline values: CDR1 SGDLS, CDR2 YYNGEE. Trimming stripped 3 bases from V and 0 bases from J, with 9 bases between. The CDR3 loop spans 14 amino acids. It was with 60 Vbeta and 13 Jbeta primers that the PCR ran. Some clones are missing from TCRdb's copy, which holds only in-frame ones; the method was immunoSEQ multiplex PCR. The repertoire holds about 150,000 clones, with 66% as singletons. About this clone itself: Its antigen is undetermined.

The clonotype originates from a woman aged 60 to 75 in good health and CMV-seronegative. Sequenced material: PBMCs. V gene TRBV9 combines with J gene TRBJ1-1, with D uncertain. The CDR3 loop reads CASSAGVMNTEAFF. Here the CDR3 DNA reads TGTGCCAGCAGCGCAGGTGTCATGAACACTGAAGCTTTCTTT.